This TCR beta chain originates from a study of shared clonotypes between healthy human individuals (dated by TCRdb to about 2020). In the study overall: Three men and a couple of women, aged 18 to 49 years, made up the cohort. The study deeply sequenced blood TCR repertoires of five healthy adults to estimate repertoire size and the extent of clonotype sharing between individuals. To increase sequencing depth and limit assay-specific biases, TCR repertoire library preparation and sequencing were carried out by different laboratories using diverse techniques. Between about 0.8 and 8.9 billion PBMCs per donor were obtained by leukapheresis.

Using the deep immunoSEQ assay, TCR CDR3 regions were amplified from genomic DNA by multiplex PCR. For each cell subset, the extracted genomic DNA was distributed evenly across all wells of several immunoSEQ 96-well plates, and each plate served as one replicate. Each replicate PCR for unsorted PBMC received about 310 ng genomic DNA, equal to 30,000 to 35,000 T cell genomes. Genomic DNA from unsorted PBMC was sequenced over ten immunoSEQ deep assay plates. The purified libraries were quantified using a Qubit 3.0 fluorometer, sized with a Bioanalyzer 2100, and then quantified again using the KAPA Library Quantification kit. A separate single-read 150-cycle Illumina NextSeq 550 flow cell was used to sequence each immunoSEQ 96-well plate. The authors' analysis ran thus. Because only junctional sequences without quality scores were contained in the immunoSEQ output, filtering matching that applied to full-length reads could not be performed. Sequences were annotated with PyIR, a Python wrapper for IgBLAST v1.9, and V/J genes and CDR3 were assigned using IMGT germline references. Reads with weak V/J assignments (E-value above 1e-6), missing CDR3, stop codons, out-of-frame junctions, or ambiguous translated residues were removed. V3J clonotypes were defined by identical inferred V gene, J gene, and CDR3 amino acid sequence. The percentage overlap between two repertoires was calculated by dividing the number of shared unique clonotypes by the size of the smaller repertoire. Repertoire richness was assessed with RTK rarefaction, the Chao1 estimator, and Recon v2.1 estimates of unobserved clonotypes. TCRdb holds this immuneACCESS table with in-frame rearrangements only. Some clones are missing; in checked studies, unresolved V genes explain under half, and the rest has no known cause. V and J calls and clone size come straight from that table; D and trimming were deduced from the DNA. This sample holds 450,000 to 650,000 clones; around 78% were observed only once. The ten top clones hold around 12% of the sample.

Concerning this clone itself: Its binding antigen is unknown. There are no base qualities to consult, and no much larger clone falls within one base.

The paper's findings and limits, for the study overall: Sampling was restricted to blood, and TCR repertoires in tissue are likely to differ from TCR repertoires in blood. The small number of donors limited the genetic and exposure-history diversity represented. Based on pairwise subsampling, the degree of clonotype sharing among donors was expected to be affected by sequencing depth.

The donors were healthy, HIV-negative adults with no recently reported acute infections or vaccinations. All donors were Caucasian adults living in Nashville, Tennessee, USA. For unsorted samples, 90 million to 95 million PBMCs were counted, and genomic DNA was extracted using the QIAamp DNA Blood Mini kit. Blood was collected by leukapheresis, and PBMCs were isolated by Ficoll-Histopaque density gradient centrifugation and then cryopreserved in liquid nitrogen vapor phase. This receptor was identified in a woman aged 40 to 50 in good health. Some clones in this sample may be carry-over from other donors' samples. Sequencing was performed on PBMCs.

At the DNA level, the sequence is TGTGCCAGCAGCTTGTATAGGAGGCACCGGGACACCGGGGAGCTGTTTTTT. Protein translation: CASSLYRRHRDTGELFF. The sequence joins TRBV5-4 to TRBJ2-2, with TRBD2 tentatively as D gene (5 bases match). V is pared back by 1 base and J by 3 bases, with 16 bases lying between the germline termini. For CDR1 and CDR2, the germline V gene (reference sequence) lists SGHNT and YYREEE. Including the terminal cysteine and phenylalanine, the CDR3 comprises 17 residues. The sequence is cut down to CDR3 DNA, 51 bases in frame from base 1. When the CDR3 is completed using the reference TRBV5-4 and TRBJ2-2 genes on either side, the full variable domain is ETGVTQSPTHLIKTRGQQVTLRCSSQSGHNTVSWYQQALGQGPQFIFQYYREEENGRGNFPPRFSGLQFPNYSSELNVNALELDDSALYLCASSLYRRHRDTGELFFGEGSRLTVL.